This T cell receptor (beta chain) derives from a study of OX40 agonist ivuxolimab in advanced cancers. Using immunoSEQ multiplex PCR, the repertoire was profiled, and TCRdb retains in-frame clones only, with some absent. The sample consists of 72,000 or so clones, 65% to 85% of them appearing once. Autoimmune disease history or systemic immunosuppression excluded patients. The TCR originated in an adult with an advanced solid tumor such as melanoma, head and neck, liver or kidney cancer. The source material was CD4+ or CD8+ T cells sorted from blood, sampled in a trial of the OX40 agonist ivuxolimab.

The CDR3 bases are TGTGCCACCACGCCTGGGACAGGGGCCTTTAACTATGGCTACACCTTC. This translates into CATTPGTGAFNYGYTF. The chain recombines TRBV6-6 with TRBJ1-2, with 10 bases aligning to TRBD1. With 10 bases clipped from V and 1 base from J, the junction kept 12 bases outside the gene matches. This CDR3 is built from 16 residues. Germline-derived CDR1 and CDR2 are MNHNY and SVGAGI (reference sequence).